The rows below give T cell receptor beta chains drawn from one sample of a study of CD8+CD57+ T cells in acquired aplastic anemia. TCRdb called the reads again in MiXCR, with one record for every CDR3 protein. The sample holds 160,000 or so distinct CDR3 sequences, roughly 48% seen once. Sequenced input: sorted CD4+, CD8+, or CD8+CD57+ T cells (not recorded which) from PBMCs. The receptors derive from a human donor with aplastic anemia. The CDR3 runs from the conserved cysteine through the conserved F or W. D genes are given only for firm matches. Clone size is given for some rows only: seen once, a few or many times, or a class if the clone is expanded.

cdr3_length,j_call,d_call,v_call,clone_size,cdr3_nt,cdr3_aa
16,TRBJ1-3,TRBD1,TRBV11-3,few,TGTGCCAGCAGCCGGGGACAGGGGGCGACTGGAAACACCATATATTTT,CASSRGQGATGNTIYF
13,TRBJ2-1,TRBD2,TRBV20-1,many,TGCAGTGCTAGAGCTCTAGCGGGGACTGAGCAGTTCTTC,CSARALAGTEQFF
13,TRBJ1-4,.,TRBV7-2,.,TGTGCCAGCAGCTTCCTCGCTAATGAAAAACTGTTTTTT,CASSFLANEKLFF
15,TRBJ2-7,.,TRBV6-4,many,TGTGCCAGCAGTGACTGGGGCGGGGTGGACTACGAGCAGTACTTC,CASSDWGGVDYEQYF
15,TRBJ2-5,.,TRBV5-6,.,TGTGCCAGCAGCTTGCGTCGGTACGGGCAAGAGACCCAGTACTTC,CASSLRRYGQETQYF
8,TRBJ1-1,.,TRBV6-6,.,TGTGCCAGCTCTGCAGCTTTCTTT,CASSAAFF
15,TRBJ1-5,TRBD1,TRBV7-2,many,TGTGCCAGCAGCTTTATCGACAGGGGTGGTCAGCCCCAGCATTTT,CASSFIDRGGQPQHF
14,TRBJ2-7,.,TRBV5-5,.,TGTGCCAGCAGCTTCTACAGGGAGCCCTACGAGCAGTACTTC,CASSFYREPYEQYF
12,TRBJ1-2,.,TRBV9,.,TGTGCCAGCAGCCCTGGGCTGTATGGCTACACCTTC,CASSPGLYGYTF
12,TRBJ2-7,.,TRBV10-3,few,TGTGCCATCGCCAGGGAGGACTACGAGCAGTACTTC,CAIAREDYEQYF
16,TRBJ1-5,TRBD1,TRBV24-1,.,TGTGCCACCAGTCCGGGACAGGGATTTTTCGGGCAGCCCCAGCATTTT,CATSPGQGFFGQPQHF
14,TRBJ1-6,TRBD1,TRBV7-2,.,TGTGCCAGCAGCTGGGACAGGGGTAATTCACCCCTCCACTTT,CASSWDRGNSPLHF
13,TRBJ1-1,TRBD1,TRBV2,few,TGTGCCAGCAGGACAGGGGGAAACACTGAAGCTTTCTTT,CASRTGGNTEAFF
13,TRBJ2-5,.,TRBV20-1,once,TGCAGTGCTAGCGGGACGGGGGTAGAGACCCAGTACTTC,CSASGTGVETQYF
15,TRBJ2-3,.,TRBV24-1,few,TGTGCCACCAGTGAAGGACGGGCAAGCACAGATACGCAGTATTTT,CATSEGRASTDTQYF
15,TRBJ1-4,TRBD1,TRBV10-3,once,TGTGCCATCAGTGATTCCGGGACAGGGAACGAAAAACTGTTTTTT,CAISDSGTGNEKLFF
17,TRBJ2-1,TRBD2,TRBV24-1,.,TGTGCCACCAGTGATACCCTGACTAGCGGGACCTACAATGAGCAGTTCTTC,CATSDTLTSGTYNEQFF